These 7 T cell receptor beta chains were all obtained from the same sample, sequenced in a study of Ad26.COV2.S vaccination and SARS-CoV-2 variants (dated by TCRdb to 2020 to 2023). Libraries were built with the immunoSEQ multiplex PCR assay. Sourced from immuneACCESS, this table was stored by TCRdb with only in-frame sequences that have V and J called. A share of the clones is absent; for the studies checked, an unresolved V gene accounts for under half, and the remainder has no known explanation. The sample has hundreds of thousands of clones on record, around 87% of them singletons. Around 3.7% of the sample comes from the top ten. What this sample's treatment or condition label stands for: around 19 received Ad26.COV2.S at low or high dose, single or two shots; roughly 5 received placebo; per-sample allocation not given. For vaccine and placebo recipients, the sequenced repertoires came from samples collected on day 63 after the first injection.

The specimen was peripheral blood, collected in a trial of Ad26.COV2.S vaccine versus placebo. These receptors all come from a person aged 18-60 years who received the Ad26.COV2.S COVID-19 vaccine or a placebo.

CDR3 nucleotide sequence: TGCGCCAGCAGCTTGTCAGGGGGTATCTATGGCTACACCTTC. Translating gives CASSLSGGIYGYTF. The V gene is TRBV5-1, the J gene TRBJ1-2, with 7 bases identical to TRBD1. The CDR3 totals 14 residues. The germline V gene has CDR1 SGHRS and CDR2 YFSETQ. Trimming cost V 1 base and J 4 bases; bases outside gene matches: 4.

The chain employs TRBV3-1 (or the pseudogene TRBV3-2) and TRBJ2-7; TRBD2 matches 9 bases. The V gene end was trimmed by 4 bases and the J gene end by 6 bases; junction bases not matched to a gene: 7. Germline CDR1 is LGHDT and CDR2 is YNNKEL (reference sequence). The CDR3 covers 14 residues. The CDR3 loop is CASSPGLALGEQYF. The CDR3 region has the DNA TGTGCCAGCAGCCCGGGACTAGCTCTGGGCGAGCAGTACTTC.

This chain connects TRBV3-1 (or the pseudogene TRBV3-2) to TRBJ2-7; the match to TRBD2 covers 12 bases. From germline, CDR1 is LGHDT and CDR2 YNNKEL (reference sequence). CDR3 size: 18 residues. With V trimmed by 0 bases and J by 0 bases, 6 bases remained unmatched. CDR3 sequence reads: CASSQDWLAGGSSYEQYF. The CDR3 bases are TGTGCCAGCAGCCAAGATTGGCTAGCGGGGGGGAGCTCCTACGAGCAGTACTTC.

The rearrangement links TRBV6-5 to TRBJ2-1; TRBD1 or TRBD2 may be the D gene (6 bases each). CDR1 and CDR2 (germline): MNHEY, SVGAGI. There are 15 residues in the CDR3. Trimming took off 2 bases at V and 5 bases at J, with 13 bases between the two ends. The CDR3 sequence is CASSYTGATNNEQFF. Here the CDR3 DNA reads TGTGCCAGCAGTTACACGGGGGCCACCAACAATGAGCAGTTCTTC.

V is TRBV7-9 and J is TRBJ2-7; 9 bases line up with TRBD1. The V segment lost 4 bases and the J segment 6 bases; nucleotides outside the gene matches: 1. Germline assignment: CDR1 SEHNR and CDR2 FQNEAQ (reference sequence). This CDR3 comprises 12 residues. In nucleotides, the CDR3 is TGTGCCAGCAGCTCACAGGGGGCCGAGCAGTACTTC. It encodes CASSSQGAEQYF. Looking up the rest from reference TRBV7-9 and TRBJ2-7 gives the full variable domain: DTGVSQNPRHKITKRGQNVTFRCDPISEHNRLYWYRQTLGQGPEFLTYFQNEAQLEKSRLLSDRFSAERPKGSFSTLEIQRTEQGDSAMYLCASSSQGAEQYFGPGTRLTVT.

The chain joins TRBV20-1 to TRBJ2-5, with D tentatively TRBD2 (6 bases). The CDR3 has 14 amino acids. Looked up from germline, CDR1 is DFQATT and CDR2 is SNEGSKA (reference sequence). The ends were cut back, 3 bases at V and 4 bases at J, with 15 bases in the middle. The CDR3 here is CSASGLASGETQYF. DNA for the CDR3: TGCAGTGCTAGTGGGCTAGCGTCAGGAGAGACCCAGTACTTC.

The rearrangement links TRBV29-1 to TRBJ1-2; D may be TRBD1 (5 bases). CDR1 SQVTM and CDR2 ANQGSEA come from the germline V gene. The CDR3 is 12 amino acids. V was cut by 4 bases and J by 4 bases, with 10 bases left in between. The CDR3 nucleotides are TGCAGCGTTGTAAGGCAGGGCTATGGCTACACCTTC. It encodes CSVVRQGYGYTF. Based on the CDR3 plus reference TRBV29-1 and TRBJ1-2, the full variable domain is SAVISQKPSRDICQRGTSLTIQCQVDSQVTMMFWYRQQPGQSLTLIATANQGSEATYESGFVIDKFPISRPNLTFSTLTVSNMSPEDSSIYLCSVVRQGYGYTFGSGTRLTVV.